The source of this T cell receptor (beta chain) is a study of low-dose radiotherapy and immunotherapy resistance in tumors (dated by TCRdb to the early 2020s). At the level of the whole study: Patients in Cohort 1 were given 0.5 Gy per fraction every 2 weeks, and the prescribed total PTV dose was 6.5 Gy. In Cohort 2, 1 Gy per fraction was delivered every two weeks, for a total of 13 Gy over 26 weeks. Patients were given nivolumab as a 240 mg flat dose every two weeks and ipilimumab at 1 mg/kg every six weeks, with both drugs delivered intravenously. Every two weeks, patients got intravenous cyclophosphamide at 200 mg/m2, given one day ahead of each radiation and immunotherapy administration. Starting on cycle 1 day 1, patients took 300 mg of aspirin by mouth once daily for four cycles. Randomization of trial participants into treatment groups was not performed. Eight patients were included in the translational analysis: three from the first dose cohort and the first five from the second dose cohort.

V sheds 0 bases and J sheds 3 bases, leaving 8 bases between their ends. CDR1 is given as MNHNY and CDR2 as SVGAGI, both from the germline V gene (reference sequence). CDR3 length: 14 amino acids, cysteine to phenylalanine. The sequence is cut down to CDR3 DNA, 42 bases in frame from base 1. In light of the paper, this sample's time point label describes: before trial treatment. Donors were enrolled in RACIN, a single-arm phase I dose-escalation trial combining nivolumab, ipilimumab, aspirin, low-dose cyclophosphamide and low-dose radiotherapy. Patients with advanced, TIL-negative solid tumors were considered eligible. This clonotype was observed at least ten times. Its antigen is unknown. Per-base qualities were not stored, and no clone one base away is much larger. First-strand cDNA was synthesized with Superscript III and a set of TRAV- and TRBV-specific primers, covering both TCRalpha and TCRbeta chains. TCRs were amplified for 20 PCR cycles with Phusion, using a constant-region primer paired with the adapter attached to the V primers. Isolated mRNA was amplified with the MessageAmp II aRNA Amplification Kit, using a roughly 15-hour in vitro transcription at 37°C. The Dynabeads mRNA DIRECT Purification Kit was used to isolate the mRNA for TCR sequencing. Indexed Illumina adapters were added in a second Phusion PCR of around 27 cycles, and the PCR products were purified with AMPure XP beads. Deep sequencing of the TCRalpha and TCRbeta libraries was carried out on an Illumina MiniSeq instrument. The authors processed their data as follows. Custom Perl scripts pooled TCR sequences encoding the same protein, removed out-of-frame sequences and computed each clonotype's abundance. TCR sequences supported by only a single read were excluded from analysis. The metrics used to describe the repertoires included Shannon entropy, Gini index, clonality, richness, and the frequency of TCRs shared between repertoires. Using fastp trimming at Q25 and MiXCR clonotype assembly, TCRdb reanalyzed the public sequencing data and kept in-frame beta chains. CDR3 protein duplicates are merged, each entry listing the most common genes and DNA. Clone size and V and J calls follow TCRdb, not the original study. This sample has approximately 90,000 distinct CDR3 sequences in its table, and 9.4% of those were observed once. The ten biggest clones cover approximately 0.98% of the sample.

The chain is made from TRBV6-6 and TRBJ1-1; the D segment cannot be called with confidence. The clonotype was recovered from a male donor with prostate cancer. The specimen was PBMCs, collected before treatment. The CDR3: CASSYSAGDTEAFF. Read as DNA, the sequence is TGTGCCAGCAGTTACTCGGCGGGAGACACTGAAGCTTTCTTT.